This entry describes one T cell receptor (beta chain). The antigen is not known. This entry comes from a study of cytomegalovirus exposure and HLA in healthy donors. Study observations and caveats: Immune exposure was documented only through CMV serostatus. Earlier analysis looked at TCR beta V segments, and most were productive about 87% or about 30% of the time.

The donors comprised healthy bone marrow donors. It was with 60 Vbeta and 13 Jbeta primers that the PCR ran. Clones were sequenced by immunoSEQ multiplex PCR, and TCRdb holds only the in-frame ones, with some missing. This sample's table has 38,000 or so clones. The specimen sequenced was PBMCs. The TCR comes from a man aged 40-49 years in good health and CMV-seropositive.

The CDR3 sequence is CASGTGTGNGANVLTF. CDR3 coding DNA: TGTGCCAGCGGCACCGGGACAGGGAACGGGGCCAACGTCCTGACTTTC. This chain uses TRBV7-9 with TRBJ2-6; 9 positions agree with TRBD1. The CDR3 spans 16 residues. J was trimmed by 4 bases and V by 8 bases; bases with no gene match: 9. Germline CDR1 SEHNR, CDR2 FQNEAQ (reference sequence).